The table lists the clone carrying this T cell receptor (beta chain) with a count of one. Its specificity is not known. The hyperthyroidism was newly diagnosed and had lasted under 2 months; the patients were aged 18 to 65. From RNA transcripts, TCR beta CDR3 regions were amplified. HTBI primers drove first-round RT-PCR of the TCR CDR3. TCRdb reanalysed the multiplex PCR reads using MiXCR and keeps one entry per CDR3 protein. The table lists about 690,000 distinct CDR3 sequences, 15% to 20% of them singletons, with roughly a sixth in the top ten. CDR3 length equals 14 residues. Germline V CDR1 and CDR2: MDHEN, SYDVKM. Trimming cost V 4 bases and J 2 bases, with 9 bases left between them. This record comes from a study of T cells in Graves' hyperthyroidism and ophthalmopathy. Study findings and constraints: The model anticipated ophthalmopathy a median about 7.1 months pre-onset. Peripheral blood also featured most of the thyroid clonotypes expanded above 0.001.

The V call is TRBV28, the J call TRBJ2-1; weak D call: TRBD2 (6 bases). The clonotype was recovered from a man aged 50 to 59 with Graves' hyperthyroidism. The sequenced sample was blood. Here the CDR3 DNA reads TGTGCCAGCAGTTGGCGGGGCCCCTACAATGAGCAGTTCTTC. Translating it yields CASSWRGPYNEQFF.